This T cell receptor (beta chain) comes out of a study of shared clonotypes between healthy human individuals. The V end was cut by 2 bases, the J end by 0 bases, with 11 bases between. CDR3 length: 16 residues. Germline CDR1 WNHNN, CDR2 SYGVQD (reference sequence). The authors ran the assay at deep level. Repertoires were generated with immunoSEQ multiplex PCR, while TCRdb's copy carries only in-frame clones and drops some. This table holds over 95,000 clones, about 71% found once. This TCR derives from a woman aged 25 to 39 in good health. The chain uses TRBV10-1 and TRBJ2-1; TRBD1 is a possible D gene (6 bases). Sequencing was carried out using memory CD8+ T cells sorted from blood. As for subset: CD45RO+ cells pooled with CCR7-negative TemRA cells. The CDR3 protein is CASSETGTHSYNEQFF. The CDR3 DNA sequence: TGCGCCAGCAGTGAGACCGGGACACACTCCTACAATGAGCAGTTCTTC.